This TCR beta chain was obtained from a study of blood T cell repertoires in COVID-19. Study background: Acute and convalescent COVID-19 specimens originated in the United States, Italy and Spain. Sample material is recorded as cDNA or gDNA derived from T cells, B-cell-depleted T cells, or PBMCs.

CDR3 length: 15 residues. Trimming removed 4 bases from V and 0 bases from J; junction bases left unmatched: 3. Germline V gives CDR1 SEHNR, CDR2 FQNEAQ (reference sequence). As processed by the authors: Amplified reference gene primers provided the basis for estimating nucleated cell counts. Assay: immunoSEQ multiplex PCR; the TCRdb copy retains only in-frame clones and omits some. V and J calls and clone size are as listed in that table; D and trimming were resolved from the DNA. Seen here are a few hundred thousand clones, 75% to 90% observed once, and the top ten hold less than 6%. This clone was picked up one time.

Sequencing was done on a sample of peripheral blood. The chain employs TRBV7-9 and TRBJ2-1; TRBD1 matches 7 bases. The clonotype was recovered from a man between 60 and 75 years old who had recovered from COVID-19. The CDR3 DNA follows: TGTGCCAGCAGCTCGGGACAGAGCTCCTACAATGAGCAGTTCTTC. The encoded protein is CASSSGQSSYNEQFF.